These 8 T cell receptor beta chains originate from one sample sequenced in a study of T cells in Graves' hyperthyroidism and ophthalmopathy. Amplification yielded TCR beta CDR3 regions, with RNA transcripts as the source. The HTBI primer set drove a first-round RT-PCR of the TCR CDR3. TCRdb analysed the multiplex PCR reads with MiXCR anew, one entry per CDR3 protein. The data show 700,000 or so distinct CDR3 sequences, roughly 17% seen once. The material sequenced was blood. The receptors were sampled from a young man with Graves' hyperthyroidism.

In regard to this clonotype: This may come from a read error, since a much larger clone is one base off. No conserved phenylalanine or tryptophan is present at the end of the CDR3, so a read error is the likely explanation. The chain has TRBV6-1 and TRBJ2-5; 7 bases line up with TRBD1. CDR1 MNHNS and CDR2 SASEGT come from the germline V gene. V lost 6 bases to trimming and J lost 1 base; unmatched junction nucleotides: 8. The length of the CDR3 is 15 residues. DNA for the CDR3: TGTGCCAGCAGCCCCGGGACAGTCACCCAAGAGACCCAGTACCTC. This translates into CASSPGTVTQETQYL.

The chain has TRBV28 and TRBJ1-3; 7 nucleotides line up with TRBD1. Losses at the gene ends were 6 bases for V and 4 bases for J; bases not matched to a gene: 12. This CDR3 spans 16 amino acids. Germline V gene lookup returns CDR1 MDHEN and CDR2 SYDVKM. CDR3 sequence (DNA): TGTGCCAGCAGCCAGGGGGGGACTCTGTCCGGAAACACCATATATTTT. This sequence encodes CASSQGGTLSGNTIYF.

This clonotype was counted a few times. This chain uses TRBV20-1 with TRBJ2-7, with 9 positions matching TRBD2. Germline lookup yields CDR1 DFQATT and CDR2 SNEGSKA (reference sequence). The CDR3 loop spans 15 amino acids. Trimming cost V 0 bases and J 5 bases; bases outside gene matches: 8. The CDR3 sequence is CSARDHSGRKHEQYF. CDR3 coding DNA: TGCAGTGCTAGAGATCATAGCGGGAGAAAGCACGAGCAGTACTTC.

The gene calls are TRBV5-1 and TRBJ2-7, with D unclear. CDR3 size: 14 residues. V lost 3 bases to trimming and J lost 3 bases, with 13 bases between them. Germline V gives CDR1 SGHRS, CDR2 YFSETQ. The DNA of the CDR3 is TGCGCCAGCAGCTCTCAACCCGCCGGCTACGAGCAGTACTTC. Amino acid sequence: CASSSQPAGYEQYF.

This chain links TRBV7-9 with TRBJ2-6; perhaps D is TRBD1 or TRBD2 (6 bases each). Germline CDR1 SEHNR, CDR2 FQNEAQ (reference sequence). This CDR3 spans 19 amino acids. Trimming pared 0 bases from V and 0 bases from J, leaving 15 bases between. CDR3: CASSLAGRQAISGANVLTF. For the CDR3, the DNA is TGTGCCAGCAGCTTAGCCGGGAGACAGGCCATCTCTGGGGCCAACGTCCTGACTTTC.

Concerning this clonotype itself: A much larger clone is a single base away; this may be a read error. This chain joins TRBV6-1 and TRBJ1-1; 8 bases are shared with TRBD1. Germline V gene data show CDR1 as MNHNS and CDR2 as SASEGT. CDR3 length: 13 amino acids. V lost 7 bases, J lost 1 base, and 2 bases stayed unmatched. CDR3 loop: CASKDRANTEAFF. The CDR3 coding sequence is TGTGCCAGCAAGGACAGGGCGAACACTGAAGCTTTCTTT.

The chain links TRBV24-1 to TRBJ2-3, with 7 bases matching TRBD2. The CDR3 consists of 18 residues. Germline assignment: CDR1 KGHDR and CDR2 SFDVKD. J lost 0 bases, V lost 4 bases, and 12 bases had no gene match. The CDR3 coding sequence is TGTGCCACCAGTGACCCCGATGCTAGCGGAGATAGCACAGATACGCAGTATTTT. This codes for CATSDPDASGDSTDTQYF.

In this sample, this clonotype turned up a few times. This sequence joins TRBV4-1 and TRBJ2-1; D uncertain. V gave up 3 bases and J gave up 7 bases, with 13 bases separating them. Germline assignment: CDR1 MGHRA and CDR2 YSYEKL. This CDR3 is 14 amino acids long. CDR3 DNA sequence: TGCGCCAGCAGCCACCAATCGACTCGTAATGAGCAGTTCTTC. Translating it yields CASSHQSTRNEQFF.